A selection of T cell receptor beta chains follows, all from one sample in a study of regulatory T cells in long-lasting Graves disease. TCRdb used MiXCR to reprocess the multiplex PCR reads, holding one entry per CDR3 protein. The sample lists 300,000 to 400,000 distinct CDR3 sequences; around 15% were seen once. The data were also submitted as part of a second study, on T cells in Graves' hyperthyroidism and ophthalmopathy.

The sequencing used peripheral blood mononuclear cells (PBMCs), collected at new diagnosis, from a patient treated with antithyroid drugs. These receptors all stem from a man aged 35 to 55 with Graves disease. Each CDR3 is given with its conserved first and last residue. D genes are given only for firm matches. Expanded clones are given a class, and other clones once, few, many or no size at all.

v_call	clone_size	j_call	d_call	cdr3_aa	cdr3_nt
TRBV18	-	TRBJ2-5	-	CASSPRRSAGYQETQYF	TGTGCCAGCTCACCCCGACGTTCGGCAGGGTACCAAGAGACCCAGTACTTC
TRBV3-1	many	TRBJ2-1	-	CASSQGRNLGEQFF	TGTGCCAGCAGCCAAGGTAGGAATCTAGGTGAGCAGTTCTTC
TRBV7-2	many	TRBJ2-5	-	CASSPQLGEETQYF	TGTGCCAGCAGCCCTCAGCTGGGTGAAGAGACCCAGTACTTC
TRBV19	-	TRBJ1-1	-	CASTLSGRTEAFF	TGTGCCAGTACCCTATCAGGGAGGACTGAAGCTTTCTTT
TRBV27	many	TRBJ2-6	-	CASSLLPLWESGANVLTF	TGTGCCAGCAGTCTGTTACCTTTATGGGAATCTGGGGCCAACGTCCTGACTTTC
TRBV11-3	many	TRBJ1-1	-	CATLDTPSNTEAFF	TGTGCCACCTTGGACACCCCGTCGAACACTGAAGCTTTCTTT
TRBV2	few	TRBJ1-1	-	CASSGTPLGTEAFF	TGTGCCAGCAGTGGGACTCCCCTGGGCACTGAAGCTTTCTTT
TRBV7-9	many	TRBJ2-3	-	CASSRIGWWGTDTQYF	TGTGCCAGCAGCCGAATCGGATGGTGGGGCACAGATACGCAGTATTTT
TRBV28	many	TRBJ1-5	-	CASSLVQNQPQHF	TGTGCCAGCAGTTTAGTGCAGAATCAGCCCCAGCATTTT
TRBV11-1	many	TRBJ2-7	-	CASSLSSGGSYEQYF	TGTGCCAGCAGCTTAAGTTCCGGGGGAAGCTACGAGCAGTACTTC
TRBV20-1	-	TRBJ2-1	TRBD2	CSARDFSSGRAYNEQFF	TGCAGTGCTAGAGATTTCTCTAGCGGGAGGGCCTACAATGAGCAGTTCTTC
TRBV5-1	many	TRBJ2-3	TRBD1	CASSYRGSSTDTQYF	TGCGCCAGCAGCTACAGGGGTTCGTCCACAGATACGCAGTATTTT
TRBV10-3	-	TRBJ1-6	TRBD1	CAIESGQGEPLHF	TGTGCCATCGAATCGGGACAGGGTGAACCCCTCCACTTT
TRBV30	few	TRBJ2-6	TRBD1	CAWSARDRGLAGANVLTF	TGTGCCTGGAGTGCGCGGGACAGGGGTTTGGCTGGGGCCAACGTCCTGACTTTC
TRBV10-2	many	TRBJ2-5	TRBD2	CASRTSGGGSQETQYF	TGCGCCAGCCGGACTAGCGGGGGCGGTTCTCAAGAGACCCAGTACTTC
TRBV6-9	many	TRBJ2-1	TRBD2	CASSLAGGIYNEQFF	TGTGCCAGCAGTTTAGCGGGGGGTATCTACAATGAGCAGTTCTTC
TRBV3-1	many	TRBJ1-2	-	CASSLLAGDNGYTF	TGTGCCAGCAGCCTTCTGGCAGGAGATAATGGCTACACCTTC
TRBV2	many	TRBJ1-1	-	CASSERGRVNTEAFF	TGTGCCAGCAGTGAAAGGGGCAGGGTGAACACTGAAGCTTTCTTT
TRBV10-2	few	TRBJ2-1	-	CASRGRGQDNEQFF	TGCGCCAGCAGGGGCCGGGGGCAGGACAATGAGCAGTTCTTC
TRBV24-1	many	TRBJ1-5	-	CATSAGALSRGQPQHF	TGTGCCACCAGTGCCGGGGCCCTATCACGGGGTCAGCCCCAGCATTTT
TRBV28	many	TRBJ2-5	TRBD2	CASRGLAGLQETQYF	TGTGCCAGCAGGGGACTAGCGGGGCTCCAAGAGACCCAGTACTTC
TRBV7-9	-	TRBJ1-4	-	CASTSSGGPANEKLFF	TGTGCCAGCACCTCTAGCGGCGGCCCAGCTAATGAAAAACTGTTTTTT
TRBV18	many	TRBJ1-2	-	CASSTLRDYTF	TGTGCCAGCTCAACTCTGAGAGACTACACCTTC
TRBV20-1	many	TRBJ1-1	-	CSAPVGGADTEAFF	TGCAGTGCGCCGGTCGGGGGGGCGGACACTGAAGCTTTCTTT
TRBV7-3	few	TRBJ1-5	-	CASSLKSLYYSNQPQHF	TGTGCCAGCAGCTTAAAAAGCCTTTATTATAGCAATCAGCCCCAGCATTTT
TRBV2	many	TRBJ1-5	-	CASSGGQGRQPQHF	TGTGCCAGCAGTGGGGGGCAGGGGAGGCAGCCCCAGCATTTT
TRBV28	many	TRBJ2-7	-	CASSLWQGKYF	TGTGCCAGCAGTTTATGGCAGGGGAAGTACTTC
TRBV29-1	many	TRBJ2-2	TRBD2	CSAATSGNTGELFF	TGCAGCGCCGCGACTAGCGGGAACACCGGGGAGCTGTTTTTT
TRBV27	few	TRBJ2-5	-	CASSARRGQETQYF	TGTGCCAGCAGTGCCCGAAGGGGGCAAGAGACCCAGTACTTC
TRBV28	many	TRBJ1-4	TRBD1	CATAGTGTGQEKLFF	TGTGCCACCGCAGGTACCGGGACAGGTCAAGAAAAACTGTTTTTT
TRBV6-2/TRBV6-3	-	TRBJ1-1	-	CASRRIGETEAFF	TGTGCCAGCAGACGGATCGGCGAGACTGAAGCTTTCTTT
TRBV29-1	few	TRBJ2-7	-	CSVELAVSDLAYEQYF	TGCAGCGTTGAACTCGCGGTGTCCGACTTGGCCTACGAGCAGTACTTC
TRBV30	-	TRBJ2-7	-	CAWSPKQGNSYEQYF	TGTGCCTGGAGCCCTAAGCAAGGAAACTCCTACGAGCAGTACTTC
TRBV2	few	TRBJ1-2	-	CASSERAGANYGYTF	TGTGCCAGCAGTGAGAGGGCAGGGGCGAACTATGGCTACACCTTC
TRBV5-1	-	TRBJ2-6	-	CASSLRDSGANVLTF	TGCGCCAGCAGCTTACGGGACTCTGGGGCCAACGTCCTGACTTTC
TRBV2	many	TRBJ2-7	-	CASSVGRGLHEQYF	TGTGCCAGCAGTGTAGGCAGGGGCCTCCACGAGCAGTACTTC
TRBV7-2	many	TRBJ1-2	-	CASTGQTANYGYTF	TGTGCCAGCACTGGACAGACCGCTAACTATGGCTACACCTTC
TRBV2	many	TRBJ1-5	-	CASNRGNQPQHF	TGTGCCAGCAACAGGGGCAATCAGCCCCAGCATTTT
TRBV6-2/TRBV6-3	many	TRBJ1-4	-	CASRTPIGEKLFF	TGTGCCAGCAGGACCCCAATAGGTGAAAAACTGTTTTTT
TRBV7-2	many	TRBJ2-7	TRBD1	CASSLKFWTGGSSEQYF	TGTGCCAGCAGCTTAAAATTCTGGACAGGGGGCTCGAGCGAGCAGTACTTC
TRBV7-8	many	TRBJ2-3	TRBD2	CASSSLAGGWDTQYF	TGTGCCAGCAGCTCCCTAGCGGGGGGCTGGGATACGCAGTATTTT
TRBV4-1	few	TRBJ2-3	TRBD2	CASSRLGLAVPLTDTQYF	TGCGCCAGCAGCCGACTGGGACTAGCGGTACCCCTCACAGATACGCAGTATTTT
TRBV11-2	many	TRBJ1-1	-	CASSIRGEAFF	TGTGCCAGCAGCATAAGAGGGGAAGCTTTCTTT
TRBV7-2	-	TRBJ2-1	-	CASSLEIHKEEQFF	TGTGCCAGCAGCTTAGAAATTCACAAAGAGGAGCAGTTCTTC
TRBV4-3	-	TRBJ2-1	-	CASSQGGVRLNEQFF	TGCGCCAGCAGCCAAGGCGGGGTCCGCTTGAATGAGCAGTTCTTC
TRBV6-2/TRBV6-3	few	TRBJ2-6	-	CASSYLKAPPSGANVLTF	TGTGCCAGCAGTTACTTGAAAGCCCCACCCTCTGGGGCCAACGTCCTGACTTTC
TRBV5-6	many	TRBJ2-3	-	CASSLGSTVLDTQYF	TGTGCCAGCAGCTTGGGATCGACAGTTTTAGATACGCAGTATTTT
TRBV7-8	-	TRBJ2-3	TRBD1	CASRGTGSGNTQYF	TGTGCCAGCAGAGGGACAGGGAGCGGGAATACGCAGTATTTT